These T cell receptor beta chains were read from a single sample in a study of T cell responses to AZD1222 COVID-19 vaccine. TCRdb's copy holds only in-frame clones and misses some; the assay was immunoSEQ multiplex PCR. The sample holds 100,000 or so clones, nearly 90% seen once. This sample comprised peripheral blood, obtained 28 days after the second AZD1222 dose. The receptors here all came from an adult who received the AZD1222 COVID-19 vaccine. CDR3s include the opening cysteine and the closing phenylalanine or tryptophan. The D gene is left open where the match is weak. Only some rows state a clone size, as once, few, many or a class for expanded clones.

>NA|TRBJ2-2|TRBD1|TRBV24-1
TGTGCCACCAGTGATTTTACCAGGGGGCGTATGGCCGGGGAGCTGTTTTTT
CATSDFTRGRMAGELFF
>NA|TRBJ2-7|NA|TRBV6-5
TGTGCCAGCAGTACAGCGGGTTATAGCTCCTACGAGCAGTACTTC
CASSTAGYSSYEQYF
>NA|TRBJ2-7|TRBD2|TRBV5-5
TGTGCCAGCAGCTTACTCCCGACTAGCGGGCGTCTCTCCGAGCAGTACTTC
CASSLLPTSGRLSEQYF
>NA|TRBJ2-1|NA|TRBV4-3
TGCGCCAGCAGCCAAGTGGCCGCGGGCTACTCCAATGAGCAGTTCTTC
CASSQVAAGYSNEQFF
>NA|TRBJ2-7|TRBD1|TRBV19
TGTGCCAGTAGTATCCGGGACAGTACCCTGGGTGAGCAGTACTTC
CASSIRDSTLGEQYF
>NA|TRBJ1-1|NA|TRBV6-5
TGTGCCAGCAGCCTACCTCAGGGTACTGAAGCTTTCTTT
CASSLPQGTEAFF
>NA|TRBJ2-3|TRBD2|TRBV5-1
TGCGCCAGCAGCTCCTTAGCGGGAAGCACAGATACGCAGTATTTT
CASSSLAGSTDTQYF
>NA|TRBJ1-4|NA|TRBV25-1
TGTGCCAGCAGTGAATTAGGTGGGCTGGGTGAAAAACTGTTTTTT
CASSELGGLGEKLFF
>NA|TRBJ2-2|TRBD2|TRBV12-3/TRBV12-4
TGTGCCATGGGGGGGGACACCGGGGAGCTGTTTTTT
CAMGGDTGELFF
>once|TRBJ2-1|NA|TRBV7-8
TGTGCCAGCAGCTTATCGGGGAGCTCCTACAATGAGCAGTTCTTC
CASSLSGSSYNEQFF
>NA|TRBJ2-7|TRBD1|TRBV2
TGTGCCAGCAGTGTACAGGGGGCGAAGGAAGAGCAGTACTTC
CASSVQGAKEEQYF
>NA|TRBJ2-7|NA|TRBV13
TGTGCCAGCAGCTTAAGAACAGGACCTACCTACGAGCAGTACTTC
CASSLRTGPTYEQYF
>NA|TRBJ1-1|NA|TRBV25-1
TGTGCCAGCAGTGAACTCCTACAGGGAGAAGCTTTCTTT
CASSELLQGEAFF
>few|TRBJ2-7|TRBD2|TRBV7-2
TGTGCCAGCAGCACCGCTAGCGGGAGCGCTGGCGGGGAGCAGTACTTC
CASSTASGSAGGEQYF
>NA|TRBJ2-3|NA|TRBV29-1
TGCAGCGTCGACCCAAGGGGAGGCACAGATACGCAGTATTTT
CSVDPRGGTDTQYF
>NA|TRBJ1-2|NA|TRBV10-3
TGTGCCATCAGTGACGGGGCCGGCTACACCTTC
CAISDGAGYTF
>NA|TRBJ1-1|NA|TRBV12-3/TRBV12-4
TGTGCCAGCAGTTTGTCCCCGAACACTGAAGCTTTCTTT
CASSLSPNTEAFF
>once|TRBJ2-5|NA|TRBV7-9
TGTGCCAGCAGCTTAGCGGCCCAAGAGACCCAGTACTTC
CASSLAAQETQYF
>NA|TRBJ1-1|NA|TRBV4-2
TGTGCCAGCAGCCAAGAAGAGGGTAAGGGGACTGAAGCTTTCTTT
CASSQEEGKGTEAFF
>NA|TRBJ2-7|TRBD2|TRBV27
TGTGCCAGCACCCATAGGACTAGCGGTAAATACGAGCAGTACTTC
CASTHRTSGKYEQYF
>NA|TRBJ2-1|TRBD2|TRBV4-1
TGCGCCAGCTCGACGAAATCTAGCGGCGTAACCTACAATGAGCAGTTCTTC
CASSTKSSGVTYNEQFF
>NA|TRBJ1-5|NA|TRBV28
TGTGCCAGCAGTTTATCGGCAGCCAGCAATCAGCCCCAGCATTTT
CASSLSAASNQPQHF
>NA|TRBJ2-7|NA|TRBV12-3/TRBV12-4
TGTGCCAGCAGTTACGAGGGGCCCTACGAGCAGTACTTC
CASSYEGPYEQYF
>NA|TRBJ2-2|TRBD1|TRBV6-5
TGTGCCAGCACTCCAACAGGGGGTAACACCGGGGAGCTGTTTTTT
CASTPTGGNTGELFF
>NA|TRBJ1-4|NA|TRBV7-9
TGTGCCAGCAGCCCGACGGGTAATGGGGAAAAACTGTTTTTT
CASSPTGNGEKLFF
>NA|TRBJ1-4|TRBD1|TRBV30
TGTGCCTGGACTCCTCCTCCCGGGACAGGGAAAAAACTGTTTTTT
CAWTPPPGTGKKLFF
>NA|TRBJ2-7|TRBD2|TRBV19
TGTGCCAGTAGCTCGGGGGGAGGATACGAGCAGTACTTC
CASSSGGGYEQYF
>once|TRBJ2-2|NA|TRBV11-1
TGTGCCAGCAGCCCTAGGATGGTGGGAGCCGGGGAGCTGTTTTTT
CASSPRMVGAGELFF
>once|TRBJ1-1|TRBD1|TRBV2
TGTGCCAGAGGGGGCGGCGTGAACACTGAAGCTTTCTTT
CARGGGVNTEAFF
>NA|TRBJ1-2|NA|TRBV28
TGTGCCAGCAGTCTAACAGAGTATGGCTACACCTTC
CASSLTEYGYTF
>NA|TRBJ2-7|NA|TRBV7-9
TGTGCCAGCAGCTTGACGACAGGCTCCTACGAGCAGTACTTC
CASSLTTGSYEQYF
>NA|TRBJ2-3|TRBD2|TRBV5-1
TGCGCCGCATCCTATAGCGGGAGGGACACAGATACGCAGTATTTT
CAASYSGRDTDTQYF
>NA|TRBJ1-5|NA|TRBV6-1
TGTGCCAGCAGTGACCCCCGGGGGGCAGCTCAGCCCCAGCATTTT
CASSDPRGAAQPQHF
>NA|TRBJ2-7|NA|TRBV7-3
TGTGCCAGCAGCCGCGGCCCCGGGGGCTACGAGCAGTACTTC
CASSRGPGGYEQYF
>NA|TRBJ2-1|TRBD2|TRBV7-6
TGTGCCAGCAGCTTAAATAGCGGGAGGGCCGTGAATGAGCAGTTCTTC
CASSLNSGRAVNEQFF
>NA|TRBJ1-1|NA|TRBV28
TGTGCCAGCAGTCCCCGGGTGGGGCGCGGGGAAGCTTTCTTT
CASSPRVGRGEAFF